This TCR beta chain was recovered during a study of blood T cells in healthy people across ages. Total RNA was isolated from each sample in quantities of at least 5 micrograms. Germline CDR1 SGHAT, CDR2 FQNNGV. The CDR3 has 15 amino acids. J lost 11 bases, V lost 0 bases, and 12 bases had no gene match. For the second PCR, which ran for about 7 to 11 cycles, a sample-barcoded 5' primer and a J-beta primer mix were used. TCRdb processed the 5' RACE reads anew with MiXCR; each CDR3 protein has one entry. The repertoire holds 920,000 or so distinct CDR3 sequences, around 43% seen once, with 15% to 20% in the top ten. General study points: Long-lived donors carried more naive CD4+ cells and greater diversity than aged donors.

Comments on this clonotype: Its antigen remains unidentified.

The chain links TRBV11-2 to TRBJ2-5, with TRBD2 matching over 7 bases. The specimen sequenced was blood. The TCR was taken from a woman aged 55-69 years in good health. CDR3 region: CASSLETSAINEQYF. CDR3 sequence (DNA): TGTGCCAGCAGCTTAGAAACTAGCGCCATCAATGAGCAGTACTTC.